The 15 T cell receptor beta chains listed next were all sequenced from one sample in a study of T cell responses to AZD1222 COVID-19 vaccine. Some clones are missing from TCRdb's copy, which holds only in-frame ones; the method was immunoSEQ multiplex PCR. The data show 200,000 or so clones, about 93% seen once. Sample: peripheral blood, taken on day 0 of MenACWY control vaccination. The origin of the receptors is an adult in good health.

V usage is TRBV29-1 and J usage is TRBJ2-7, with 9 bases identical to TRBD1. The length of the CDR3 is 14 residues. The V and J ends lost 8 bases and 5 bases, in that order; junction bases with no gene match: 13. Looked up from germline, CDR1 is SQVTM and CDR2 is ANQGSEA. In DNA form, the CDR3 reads TGCAGCTTTTGGACAGGGGATGTTAAGGACGAGCAGTACTTC. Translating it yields CSFWTGDVKDEQYF.

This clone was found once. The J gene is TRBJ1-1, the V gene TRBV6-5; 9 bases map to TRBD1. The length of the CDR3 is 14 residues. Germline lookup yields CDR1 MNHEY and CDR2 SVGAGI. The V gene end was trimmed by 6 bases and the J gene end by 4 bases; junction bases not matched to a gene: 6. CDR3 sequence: CASRRTGVSTEAFF. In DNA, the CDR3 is TGTGCCAGCAGGAGGACAGGGGTCAGCACTGAAGCTTTCTTT.

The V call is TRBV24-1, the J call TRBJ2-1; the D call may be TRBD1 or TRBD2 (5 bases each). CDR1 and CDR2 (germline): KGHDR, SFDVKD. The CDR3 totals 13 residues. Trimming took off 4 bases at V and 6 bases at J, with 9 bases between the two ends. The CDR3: CATSEGEFNEQFF. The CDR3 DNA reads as TGTGCCACCAGTGAGGGGGAGTTCAATGAGCAGTTCTTC.

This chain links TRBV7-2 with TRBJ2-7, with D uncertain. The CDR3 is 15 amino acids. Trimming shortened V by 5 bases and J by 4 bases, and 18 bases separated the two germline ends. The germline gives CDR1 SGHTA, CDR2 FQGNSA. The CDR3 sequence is CASSLTPDPSYEQYF. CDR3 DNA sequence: TGTGCCAGCAGCCTGACACCGGACCCTTCGTACGAGCAGTACTTC.

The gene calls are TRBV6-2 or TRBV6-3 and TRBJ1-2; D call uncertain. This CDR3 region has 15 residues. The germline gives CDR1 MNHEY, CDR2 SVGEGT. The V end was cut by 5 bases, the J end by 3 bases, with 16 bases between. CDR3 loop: CASSTRAYPDYGYTF. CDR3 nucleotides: TGTGCCAGCAGTACCCGGGCCTACCCGGACTATGGCTACACCTTC.

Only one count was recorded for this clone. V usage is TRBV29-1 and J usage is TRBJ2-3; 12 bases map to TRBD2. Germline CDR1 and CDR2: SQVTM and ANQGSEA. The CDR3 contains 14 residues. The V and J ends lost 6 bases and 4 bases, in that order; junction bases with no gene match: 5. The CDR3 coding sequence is TGCAGCGTCGTACTAGCGGGGGGCTCAGATACGCAGTATTTT. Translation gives CSVVLAGGSDTQYF.

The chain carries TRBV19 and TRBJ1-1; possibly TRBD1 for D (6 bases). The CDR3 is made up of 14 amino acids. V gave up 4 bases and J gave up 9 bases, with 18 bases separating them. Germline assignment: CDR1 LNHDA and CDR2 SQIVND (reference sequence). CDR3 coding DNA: TGTGCCAGTAGTAGGGACATTTGGGTAGGTCAAGCTTTCTTT. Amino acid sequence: CASSRDIWVGQAFF.

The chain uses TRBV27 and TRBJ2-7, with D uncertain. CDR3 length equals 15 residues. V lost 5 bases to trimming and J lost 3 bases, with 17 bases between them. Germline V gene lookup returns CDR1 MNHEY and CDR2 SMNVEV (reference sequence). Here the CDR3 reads CASSPLVPWSYEQYF. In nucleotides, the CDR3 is TGTGCCAGCAGTCCCCTGGTCCCGTGGAGCTACGAGCAGTACTTC.

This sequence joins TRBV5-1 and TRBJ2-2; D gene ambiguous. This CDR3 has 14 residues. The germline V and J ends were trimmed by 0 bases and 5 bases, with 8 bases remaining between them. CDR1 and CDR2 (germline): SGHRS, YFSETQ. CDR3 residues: CASSLGTETGELFF. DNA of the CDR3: TGCGCCAGCAGCTTGGGGACGGAGACCGGGGAGCTGTTTTTT.

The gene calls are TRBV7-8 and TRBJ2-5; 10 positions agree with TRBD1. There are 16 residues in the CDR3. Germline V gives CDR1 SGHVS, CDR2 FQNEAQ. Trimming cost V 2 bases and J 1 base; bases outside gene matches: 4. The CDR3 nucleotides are TGTGCCAGCAGCTTACCGAGGACAGGGGGCCAAGAGACCCAGTACTTC. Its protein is CASSLPRTGGQETQYF.

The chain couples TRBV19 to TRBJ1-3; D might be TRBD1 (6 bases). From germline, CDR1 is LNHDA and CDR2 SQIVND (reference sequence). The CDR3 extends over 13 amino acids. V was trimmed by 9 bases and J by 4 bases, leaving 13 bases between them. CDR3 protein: CASYRAGGNTIYF. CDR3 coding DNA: TGTGCCAGCTACAGGGCGGGAGGAAACACCATATATTTT.

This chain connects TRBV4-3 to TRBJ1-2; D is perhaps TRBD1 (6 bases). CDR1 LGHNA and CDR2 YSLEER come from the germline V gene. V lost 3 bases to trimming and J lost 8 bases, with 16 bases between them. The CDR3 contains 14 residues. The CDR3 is CASSHDRGLEGYTF. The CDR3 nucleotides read TGCGCCAGCAGCCACGATAGGGGGTTGGAGGGCTACACCTTC.

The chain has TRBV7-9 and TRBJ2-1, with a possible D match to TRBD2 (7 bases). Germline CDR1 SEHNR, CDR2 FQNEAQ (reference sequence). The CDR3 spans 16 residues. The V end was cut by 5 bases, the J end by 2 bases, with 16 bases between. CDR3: CASSPRGGLTYNEQFF. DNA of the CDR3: TGTGCCAGCAGCCCGAGGGGGGGGCTCACCTACAATGAGCAGTTCTTC.

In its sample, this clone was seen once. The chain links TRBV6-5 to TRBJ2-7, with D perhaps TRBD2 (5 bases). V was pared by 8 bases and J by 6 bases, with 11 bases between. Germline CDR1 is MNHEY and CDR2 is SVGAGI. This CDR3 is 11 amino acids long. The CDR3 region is CASFRGFEQYF. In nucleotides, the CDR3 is TGTGCCAGCTTTCGGGGATTCGAGCAGTACTTC.

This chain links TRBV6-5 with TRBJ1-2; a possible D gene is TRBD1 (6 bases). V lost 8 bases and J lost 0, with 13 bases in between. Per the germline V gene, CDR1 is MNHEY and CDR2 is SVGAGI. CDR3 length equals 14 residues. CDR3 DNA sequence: TGTGCCAGCCGCGGGACACCAGCTAACTATGGCTACACCTTC. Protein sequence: CASRGTPANYGYTF.